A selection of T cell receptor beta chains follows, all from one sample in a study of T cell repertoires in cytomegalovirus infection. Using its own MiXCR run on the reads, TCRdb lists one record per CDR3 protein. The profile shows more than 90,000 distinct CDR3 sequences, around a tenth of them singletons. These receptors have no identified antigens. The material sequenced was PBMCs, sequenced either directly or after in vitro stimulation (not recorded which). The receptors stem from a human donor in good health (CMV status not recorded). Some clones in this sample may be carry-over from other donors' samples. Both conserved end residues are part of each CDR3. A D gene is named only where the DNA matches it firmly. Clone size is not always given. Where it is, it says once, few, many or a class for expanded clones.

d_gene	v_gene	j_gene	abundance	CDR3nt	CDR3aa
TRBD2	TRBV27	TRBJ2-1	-	TGTGCCAGCAGTTCTTACTCCGGGACTAGCGGGAGAAGGGACAATGAGCAGTTCTTC	CASSSYSGTSGRRDNEQFF
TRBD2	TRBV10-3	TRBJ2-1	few	TGTGCCTCCCGCGGGGGAGCCTACAATGAGCAGTTCTTC	CASRGGAYNEQFF
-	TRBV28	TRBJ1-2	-	TGTGCCAGCAGTTTTGGTACCAGGTACGGCTACACCTTC	CASSFGTRYGYTF
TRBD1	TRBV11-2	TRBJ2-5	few	TGTGCCAGCAGCTTGCAGGGGGCGCAGGCAGAGACCCAGTACTTC	CASSLQGAQAETQYF
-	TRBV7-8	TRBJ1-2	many	TGTGCCAGCAGCTTCCGGGCCGGGGATGGCTACACCTTC	CASSFRAGDGYTF
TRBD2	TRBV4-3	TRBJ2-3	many	TGCGCCAGCAGCCAAGTTACTAGCGGATCAGATACGCAGTATTTT	CASSQVTSGSDTQYF
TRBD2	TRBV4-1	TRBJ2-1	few	TGCGCCAGCAGCCAAGTGGGGGGGTCCTACAATGAGCAGTTCTTC	CASSQVGGSYNEQFF
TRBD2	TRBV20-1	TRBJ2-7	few	TGCAGTGCGGGAGGGTCAGCCCCGCGTGAGCAGTACTTC	CSAGGSAPREQYF
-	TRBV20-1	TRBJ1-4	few	TGCAGTGCTAGAGCGAGGGGCGGGAGACCAACTAATGAAAAACTGTTTTTT	CSARARGGRPTNEKLFF
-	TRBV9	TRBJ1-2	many	TGTGCCAGCAGCGTAGGCCAGGGCCCCAGAATTGGCTACACCTTC	CASSVGQGPRIGYTF
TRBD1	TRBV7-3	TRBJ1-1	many	TGTGCCAGCAGTCAAGACAGGGACACTGAAGCTTTCTTT	CASSQDRDTEAFF
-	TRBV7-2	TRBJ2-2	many	TGTGCCAGCAGCTTACCCACCGGGGAGCTGTTTTTT	CASSLPTGELFF
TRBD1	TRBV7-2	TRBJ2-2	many	TGTGCCAGCAGCTTTGCGGGGACAGGGGGAACCGGGGAGCTGTTTTTT	CASSFAGTGGTGELFF
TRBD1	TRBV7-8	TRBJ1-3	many	TGTGCCAGCAGCTCACAGACAGGGGCTGGAAACACCATATATTTT	CASSSQTGAGNTIYF
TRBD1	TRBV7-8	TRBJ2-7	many	TGTGCCAGCAGCCAAGTGGTGGGTCGGGTCCAGGGGGTTATCTACGAGCAGTACTTC	CASSQVVGRVQGVIYEQYF
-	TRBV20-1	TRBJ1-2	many	TGCAGTGTCCTCGGCGTGGCTAACTATGGCTACACCTTC	CSVLGVANYGYTF
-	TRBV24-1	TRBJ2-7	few	TGTGCCACCAGTGAACCTTGGAAGGGCGGCGAGCAGTACTTC	CATSEPWKGGEQYF
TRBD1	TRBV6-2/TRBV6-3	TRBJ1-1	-	TGTGCCAGCAGTCCAGCGACAGGGGCTTTGGCTGAAGCTTTCTTT	CASSPATGALAEAFF
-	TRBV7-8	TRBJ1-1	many	TGTGCCAGCACCAAACACTCGAACACTGAAGCTTTCTTT	CASTKHSNTEAFF
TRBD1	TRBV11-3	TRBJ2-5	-	TGTGCCAGCAGCCGCGGAACGACAGGGTTTCGTGAGACCCAGTACTTC	CASSRGTTGFRETQYF
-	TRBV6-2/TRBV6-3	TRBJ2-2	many	TGTGCCAGTTATTACACCGGGGAGCTGTTTTTT	CASYYTGELFF
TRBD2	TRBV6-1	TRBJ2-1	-	TGTGCCAGCAGGGCTAGCGGCTCCTACAATGAGCAGTTCTTC	CASRASGSYNEQFF
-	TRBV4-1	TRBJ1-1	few	TGCGCCAGCAGCCAAGTGGACAGTCGGCTTGAAGCTTTCTTT	CASSQVDSRLEAFF
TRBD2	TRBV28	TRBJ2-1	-	TGTGCCAGCAGTTGGGGCGGGGGAAGGTCCAATGAGCAGTTCTTC	CASSWGGGRSNEQFF
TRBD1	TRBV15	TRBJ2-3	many	TGTGCCACCAGCAGTGTCCCGGGACAGTATTCTAGCACAGATACGCAGTATTTT	CATSSVPGQYSSTDTQYF
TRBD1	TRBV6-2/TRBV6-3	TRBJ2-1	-	TGTGCCAGCAGTTACTTGGACAGGTTGTCGGATGAGCAGTTCTTC	CASSYLDRLSDEQFF